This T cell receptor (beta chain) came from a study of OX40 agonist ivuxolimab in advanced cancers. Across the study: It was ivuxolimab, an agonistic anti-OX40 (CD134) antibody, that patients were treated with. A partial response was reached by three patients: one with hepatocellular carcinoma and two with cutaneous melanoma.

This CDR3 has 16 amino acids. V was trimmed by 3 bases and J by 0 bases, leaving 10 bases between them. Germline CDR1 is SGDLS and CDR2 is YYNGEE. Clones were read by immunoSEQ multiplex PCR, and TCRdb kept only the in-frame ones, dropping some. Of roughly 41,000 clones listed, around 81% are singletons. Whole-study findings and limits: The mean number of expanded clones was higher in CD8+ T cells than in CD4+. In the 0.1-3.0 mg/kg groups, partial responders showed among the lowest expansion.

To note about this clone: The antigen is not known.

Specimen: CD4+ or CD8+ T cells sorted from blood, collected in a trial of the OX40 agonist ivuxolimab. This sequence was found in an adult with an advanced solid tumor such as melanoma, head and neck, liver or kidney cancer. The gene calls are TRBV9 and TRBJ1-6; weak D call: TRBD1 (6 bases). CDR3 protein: CASSGRDISYNSPLHF. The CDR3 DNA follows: TGTGCCAGCAGCGGGCGGGACATCTCCTATAATTCACCCCTCCACTTT.